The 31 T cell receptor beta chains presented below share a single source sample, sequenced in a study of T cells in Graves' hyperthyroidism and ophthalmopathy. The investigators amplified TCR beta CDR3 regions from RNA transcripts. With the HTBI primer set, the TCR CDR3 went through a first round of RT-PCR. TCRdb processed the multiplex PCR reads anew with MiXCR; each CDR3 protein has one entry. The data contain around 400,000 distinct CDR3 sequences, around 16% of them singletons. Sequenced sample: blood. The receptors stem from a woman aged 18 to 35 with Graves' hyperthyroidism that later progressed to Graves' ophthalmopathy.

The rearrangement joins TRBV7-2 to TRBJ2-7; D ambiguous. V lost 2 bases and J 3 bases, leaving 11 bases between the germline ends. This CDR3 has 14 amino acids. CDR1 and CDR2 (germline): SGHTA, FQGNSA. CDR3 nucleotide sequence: TGTGCCAGCAGCTTATTGGTGGCAGACTACGAGCAGTACTTC. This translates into CASSLLVADYEQYF.

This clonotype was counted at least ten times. The CDR3 loop reads CASSLGGGRGHQPQHF. For the CDR3, the DNA is TGTGCCAGCAGTTTAGGGGGGGGTAGGGGCCATCAGCCCCAGCATTTT. The J gene is TRBJ1-5, the V gene TRBV28, with a tentative D call TRBD1 (5 bases). CDR1 and CDR2 from the germline V gene are MDHEN and SYDVKM. The CDR3 is 16 amino acids. Trimming took 2 bases from V and 5 from J, leaving 16 bases between them.

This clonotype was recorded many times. DNA for the CDR3: TGCAGTGCTAGAGATCAGGGACGGGGGAACACCGGGGAGCTGTTTTTT. Protein product: CSARDQGRGNTGELFF. The V call is TRBV20-1, the J call TRBJ2-2, with D perhaps matching TRBD1 or TRBD2 (5 bases each). Looked up from germline, CDR1 is DFQATT and CDR2 is SNEGSKA (reference sequence). This CDR3 has 16 residues. The V end lost 0 bases, the J end lost 1 base, and 12 bases lay between the germline ends.

The DNA for the CDR3 is TGTGCCAGCAGCCATCGGGAAGGCGGAAACACCATATATTTT. Its translation is CASSHREGGNTIYF. The chain is built from TRBV7-8 and TRBJ1-3; D unclear. The V end lost 5 bases, the J end lost 4 bases, and 12 bases lay between the germline ends. CDR3 length: 14 residues. Germline-derived CDR1 and CDR2 are SGHVS and FQNEAQ.

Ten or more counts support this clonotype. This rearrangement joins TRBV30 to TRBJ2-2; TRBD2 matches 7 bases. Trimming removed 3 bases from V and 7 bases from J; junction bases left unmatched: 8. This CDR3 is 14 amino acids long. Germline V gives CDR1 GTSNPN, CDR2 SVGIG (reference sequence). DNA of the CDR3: TGTGCCTGGAGCCGGGCTAGCGGTTACGGGGAGCTGTTTTTT. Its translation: CAWSRASGYGELFF.

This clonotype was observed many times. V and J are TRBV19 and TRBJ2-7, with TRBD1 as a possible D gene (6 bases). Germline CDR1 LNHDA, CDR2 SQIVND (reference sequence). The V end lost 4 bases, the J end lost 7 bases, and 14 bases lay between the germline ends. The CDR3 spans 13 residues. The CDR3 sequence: CASSTSGAWEQYF. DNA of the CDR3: TGTGCCAGTAGTACTTCAGGGGCCTGGGAGCAGTACTTC.

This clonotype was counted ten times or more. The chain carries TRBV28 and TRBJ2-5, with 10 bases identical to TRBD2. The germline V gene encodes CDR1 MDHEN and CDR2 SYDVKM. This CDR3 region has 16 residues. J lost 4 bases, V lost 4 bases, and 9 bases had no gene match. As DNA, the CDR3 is TGTGCCAGCAGTTCCTTTCTAGCGGGAGTGGTAGAGACCCAGTACTTC. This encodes CASSSFLAGVVETQYF.

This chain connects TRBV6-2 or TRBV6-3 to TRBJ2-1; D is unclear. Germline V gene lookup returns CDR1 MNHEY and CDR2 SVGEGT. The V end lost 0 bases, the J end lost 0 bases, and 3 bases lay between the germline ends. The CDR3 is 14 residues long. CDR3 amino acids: CASSYSASYNEQFF. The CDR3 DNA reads TGTGCCAGCAGTTACTCGGCCTCCTACAATGAGCAGTTCTTC.

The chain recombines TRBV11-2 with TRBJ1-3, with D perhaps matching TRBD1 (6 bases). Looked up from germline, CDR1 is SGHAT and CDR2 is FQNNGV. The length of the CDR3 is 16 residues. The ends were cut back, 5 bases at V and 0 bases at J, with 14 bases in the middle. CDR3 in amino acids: CASSRTRGNSGNTIYF. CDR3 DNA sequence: TGTGCCAGCAGCCGGACCAGGGGAAACTCTGGAAACACCATATATTTT.

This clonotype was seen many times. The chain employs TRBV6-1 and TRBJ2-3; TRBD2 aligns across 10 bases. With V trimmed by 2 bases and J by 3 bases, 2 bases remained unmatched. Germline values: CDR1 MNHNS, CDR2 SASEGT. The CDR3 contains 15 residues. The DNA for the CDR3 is TGTGCCAGCAGTGAACTAGCGGGAGAAACAGATACGCAGTATTTT. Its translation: CASSELAGETDTQYF.

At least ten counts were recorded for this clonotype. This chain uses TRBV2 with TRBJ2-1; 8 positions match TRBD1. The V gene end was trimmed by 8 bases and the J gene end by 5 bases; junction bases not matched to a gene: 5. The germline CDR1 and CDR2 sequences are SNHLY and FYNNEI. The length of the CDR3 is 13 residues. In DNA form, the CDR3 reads TGTGCCAGCTCCGGGACAGGCCACAATGAGCAGTTCTTC. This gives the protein CASSGTGHNEQFF.

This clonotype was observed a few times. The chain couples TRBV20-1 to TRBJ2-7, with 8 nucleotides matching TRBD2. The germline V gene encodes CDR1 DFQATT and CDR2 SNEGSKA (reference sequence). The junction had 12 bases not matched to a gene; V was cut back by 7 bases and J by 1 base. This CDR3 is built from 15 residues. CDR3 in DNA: TGCAGTGTCAACTCCCCGCGGGGGGATTCCTACGAGCAGTACTTC. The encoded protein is CSVNSPRGDSYEQYF.

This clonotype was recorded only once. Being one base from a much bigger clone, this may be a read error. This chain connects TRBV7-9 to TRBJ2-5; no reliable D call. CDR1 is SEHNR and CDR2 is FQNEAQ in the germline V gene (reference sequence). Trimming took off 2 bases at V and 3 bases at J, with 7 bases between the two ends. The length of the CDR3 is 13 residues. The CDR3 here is CASSLTEEETQYF. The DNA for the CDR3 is TGTGCCAGCAGCTTAACGGAAGAAGAGACCCAGTACTTC.

The chain's CDR3 is CSAELAGGGNEQFF. Written as DNA, the CDR3 is TGCAGTGCGGAACTAGCGGGAGGTGGGAATGAGCAGTTCTTC. J is TRBJ2-1 and V is TRBV20-1; 12 nucleotides match TRBD2. CDR3 length: 14 residues. With V trimmed by 6 bases and J by 7 bases, 7 bases remained unmatched. The V gene's germline CDR1 is DFQATT and CDR2 SNEGSKA (reference sequence).

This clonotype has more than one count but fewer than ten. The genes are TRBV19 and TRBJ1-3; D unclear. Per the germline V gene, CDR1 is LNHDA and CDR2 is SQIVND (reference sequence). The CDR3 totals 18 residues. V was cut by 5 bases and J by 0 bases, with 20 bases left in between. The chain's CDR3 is CASSPRRGDSYSGNTIYF. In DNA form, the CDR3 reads TGTGCCAGTAGTCCCCGACGTGGAGATTCCTACTCTGGAAACACCATATATTTT.

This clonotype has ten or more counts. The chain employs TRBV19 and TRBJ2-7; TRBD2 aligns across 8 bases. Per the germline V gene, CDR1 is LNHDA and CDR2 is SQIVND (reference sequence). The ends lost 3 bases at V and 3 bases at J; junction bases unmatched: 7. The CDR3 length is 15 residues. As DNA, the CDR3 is TGTGCCAGTAGTATGACGAGCGGGAGTCTCTACGAGCAGTACTTC. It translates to CASSMTSGSLYEQYF.

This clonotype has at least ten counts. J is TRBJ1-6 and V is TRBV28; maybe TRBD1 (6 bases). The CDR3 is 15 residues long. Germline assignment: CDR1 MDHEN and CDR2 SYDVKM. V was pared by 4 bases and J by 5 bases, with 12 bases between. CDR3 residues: CASSSPAGDNSPLHF. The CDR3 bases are TGTGCCAGCAGTTCCCCGGCAGGGGATAATTCACCCCTCCACTTT.

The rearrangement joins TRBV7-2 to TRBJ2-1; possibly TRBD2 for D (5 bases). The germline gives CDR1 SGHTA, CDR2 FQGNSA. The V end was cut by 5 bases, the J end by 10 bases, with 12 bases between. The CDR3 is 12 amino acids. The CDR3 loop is CASSPHRGEQFF. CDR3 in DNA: TGTGCCAGCAGCCCCCACCGGGGAGAGCAGTTCTTC.

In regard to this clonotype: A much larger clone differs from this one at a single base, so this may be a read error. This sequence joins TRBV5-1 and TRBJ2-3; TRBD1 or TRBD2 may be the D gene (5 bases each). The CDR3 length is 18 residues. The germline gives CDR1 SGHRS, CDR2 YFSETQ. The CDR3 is CANSLGHLRDHSDDTQYF. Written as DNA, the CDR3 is TGTGCCAACAGCTTGGGGCATCTCCGGGACCACTCAGACGATACGCAGTATTTT.

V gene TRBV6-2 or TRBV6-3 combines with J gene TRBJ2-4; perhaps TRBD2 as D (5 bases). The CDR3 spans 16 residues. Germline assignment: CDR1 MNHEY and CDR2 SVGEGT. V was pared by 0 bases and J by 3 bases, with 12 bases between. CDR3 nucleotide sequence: TGTGCCAGCAGTTACTCAGTTTCTCGGGGCAAAAACATTCAGTACTTC. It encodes CASSYSVSRGKNIQYF.

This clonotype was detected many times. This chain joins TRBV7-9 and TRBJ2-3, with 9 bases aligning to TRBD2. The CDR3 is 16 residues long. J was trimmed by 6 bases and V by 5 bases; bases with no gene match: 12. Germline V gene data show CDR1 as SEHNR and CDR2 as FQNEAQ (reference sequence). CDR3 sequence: CASSLSAVAGVDTQYF. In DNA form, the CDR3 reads TGTGCCAGCAGCCTAAGTGCGGTAGCGGGAGTGGATACGCAGTATTTT.

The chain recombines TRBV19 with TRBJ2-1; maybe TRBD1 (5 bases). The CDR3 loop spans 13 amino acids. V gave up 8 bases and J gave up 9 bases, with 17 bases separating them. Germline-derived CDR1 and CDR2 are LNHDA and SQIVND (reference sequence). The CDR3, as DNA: TGTGCCAGTTCCGGACACTACTTTGGTGAGCAGTTCTTC. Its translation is CASSGHYFGEQFF.

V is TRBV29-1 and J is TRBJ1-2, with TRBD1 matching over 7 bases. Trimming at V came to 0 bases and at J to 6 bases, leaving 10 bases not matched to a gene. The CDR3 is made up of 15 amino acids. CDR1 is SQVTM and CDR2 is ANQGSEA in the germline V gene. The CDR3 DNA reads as TGCAGCGTTGAAGAATTCGGTACAGGGGTCAATGGCTACACCTTC. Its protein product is CSVEEFGTGVNGYTF.

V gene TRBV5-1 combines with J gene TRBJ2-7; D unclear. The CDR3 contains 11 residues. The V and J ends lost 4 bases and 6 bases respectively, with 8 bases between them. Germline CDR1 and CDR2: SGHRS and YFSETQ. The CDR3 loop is CASSNRIEQYF. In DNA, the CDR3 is TGCGCCAGCAGCAACCGGATCGAGCAGTACTTC.

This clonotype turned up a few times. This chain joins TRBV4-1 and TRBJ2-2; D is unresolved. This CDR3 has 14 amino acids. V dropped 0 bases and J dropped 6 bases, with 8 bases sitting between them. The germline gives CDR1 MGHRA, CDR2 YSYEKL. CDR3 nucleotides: TGCGCCAGCAGCCAAGAATTGGTCCCCGGGGAGCTGTTTTTT. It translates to CASSQELVPGELFF.

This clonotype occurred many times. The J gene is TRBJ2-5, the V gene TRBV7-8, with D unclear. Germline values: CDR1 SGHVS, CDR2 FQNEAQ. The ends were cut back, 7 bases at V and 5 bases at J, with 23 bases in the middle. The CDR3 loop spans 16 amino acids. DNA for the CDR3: TGTGCCAGCATCCCTACCTCGGGTTACAGCTTGGAGACCCAGTACTTC. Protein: CASIPTSGYSLETQYF. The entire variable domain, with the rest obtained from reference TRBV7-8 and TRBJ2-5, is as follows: GAGVSQSPRYKVAKRGQDVALRCDPISGHVSLFWYQQALGQGPEFLTYFQNEAQLDKSGLPSDRFFAERPEGSVSTLKIQRTQQEDSAVYLCASIPTSGYSLETQYFGPGTRLLVL.

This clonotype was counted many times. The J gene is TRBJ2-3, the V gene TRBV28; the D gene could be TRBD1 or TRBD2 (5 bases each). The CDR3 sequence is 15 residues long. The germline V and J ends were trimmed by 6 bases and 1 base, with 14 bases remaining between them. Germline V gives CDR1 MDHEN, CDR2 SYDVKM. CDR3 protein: CASRTGLQRTDTQYF. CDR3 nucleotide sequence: TGTGCCAGCAGAACAGGACTCCAACGCACAGATACGCAGTATTTT.

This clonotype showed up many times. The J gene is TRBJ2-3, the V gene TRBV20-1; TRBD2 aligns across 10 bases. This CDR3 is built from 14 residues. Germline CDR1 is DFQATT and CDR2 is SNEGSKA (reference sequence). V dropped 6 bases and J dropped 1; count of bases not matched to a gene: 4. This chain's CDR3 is CSARLAGRTDTQYF. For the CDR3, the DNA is TGCAGTGCACGACTAGCGGGCCGCACAGATACGCAGTATTTT.

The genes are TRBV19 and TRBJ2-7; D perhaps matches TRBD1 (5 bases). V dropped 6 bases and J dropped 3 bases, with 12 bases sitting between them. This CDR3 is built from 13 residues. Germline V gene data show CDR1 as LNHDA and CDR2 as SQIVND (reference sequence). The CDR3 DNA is TGTGCCAGTAGCCAGGGTGTACTCTACGAGCAGTACTTC. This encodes CASSQGVLYEQYF.

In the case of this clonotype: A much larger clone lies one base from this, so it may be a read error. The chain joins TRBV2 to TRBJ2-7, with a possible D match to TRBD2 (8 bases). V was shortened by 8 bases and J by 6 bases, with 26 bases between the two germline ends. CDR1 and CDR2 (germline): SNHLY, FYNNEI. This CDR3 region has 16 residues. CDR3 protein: CASGTALAGGTLEQYF. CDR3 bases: TGTGCCAGCGGGACAGCCCTGGCGGGAGGCACCCTCGAGCAGTACTTC.

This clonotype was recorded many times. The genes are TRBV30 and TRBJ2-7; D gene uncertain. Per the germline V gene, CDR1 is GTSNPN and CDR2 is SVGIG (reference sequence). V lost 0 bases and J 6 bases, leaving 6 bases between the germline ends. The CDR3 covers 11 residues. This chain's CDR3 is CAWSVPGEQYF. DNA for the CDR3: TGTGCCTGGAGTGTACCGGGCGAGCAGTACTTC. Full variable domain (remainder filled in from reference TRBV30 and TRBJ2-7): SQTIHQWPATLVQPVGSPLSLECTVEGTSNPNLYWYRQAAGRGLQLLFYSVGIGQISSEVPQNLSASRPQDRQFILSSKKLLLSDSGFYLCAWSVPGEQYFGPGTRLTVT.